The 22 T cell receptor beta chains in this list originate from one sample, sequenced in a study of response to subunit inactivated influenza vaccine (dated by TCRdb to the late 2010s). Libraries came from RT-PCR. Sequencing used an Illumina HiSeq 2500. The public reads were reanalyzed by TCRdb: fastp trimming at Q25, MiXCR alignment, in-frame beta chains only. Identical CDR3 proteins give one entry, which carries the most common genes and DNA. The sample yields approximately 170,000 distinct CDR3 sequences; approximately 15% were counted once. The leading ten clones occupy about 28% of the sample. The material sequenced was CD8+ T cells sorted from PBMCs, taken approximately 5 days after vaccination. These receptors were taken from a man aged 50 to 59 who received an inactivated influenza vaccine. Donor details come from another sample of the same person, matched by shared clones.

The chain employs TRBV5-6 and TRBJ2-7; D may be TRBD1 or TRBD2 (5 bases each). Germline CDR1 SGHDT, CDR2 YYEEEE. The CDR3 spans 16 residues. With 4 bases removed from V and 3 bases from J, the gap between germline ends came to 20 bases. CDR3 sequence (DNA): TGTGCCAGCAGCCCAGGATCGGGGCCGTTCAACTACGAGCAGTACTTC. Amino acids: CASSPGSGPFNYEQYF.

This clonotype was counted at least ten times. V usage is TRBV29-1 and J usage is TRBJ2-1; 9 nucleotides align to TRBD2. Germline V lookup: CDR1 SQVTM, CDR2 ANQGSEA. This CDR3 region has 14 residues. Unmatched junction bases numbered 5, after V lost 6 bases and J lost 2 bases. The CDR3 sequence is CSVAGTSPYNEQFF. The CDR3 nucleotides read TGCAGCGTGGCCGGGACTAGCCCCTACAATGAGCAGTTCTTC.

This clonotype was seen repeatedly, ten times or more. At one end the junction does not follow the germline gene, possibly because of a read error. The rearrangement uses TRBV7-7 and TRBJ2-3; 9 bases are a match to TRBD2. The CDR3 sequence is 17 residues long. Germline V gene lookup returns CDR1 SSHAT and CDR2 FNYEAQ (reference sequence). This CDR3 reads CASSPNLGGLAFHTQYF. The CDR3 region has the DNA TGTGCTAGCAGCCCGAACCTTGGTGGACTAGCGTTCCATACGCAGTATTTT.

The rearrangement joins TRBV7-8 to TRBJ2-7; D not certain. Germline V gene sequence: CDR1 SGHVS, CDR2 FQNEAQ. CDR3 length equals 15 residues. Trimming removed 1 base from V and 5 bases from J, with 15 bases in between. The chain's CDR3 is CASSLVVDGKDEQYF. The DNA for the CDR3 is TGTGCCAGCAGCTTAGTCGTGGACGGCAAAGACGAGCAGTACTTC.

The chain uses TRBV30 and TRBJ2-5; possibly TRBD1 or TRBD2 for D (5 bases each). CDR1 and CDR2 (germline): GTSNPN, SVGIG (reference sequence). The CDR3 covers 14 residues. V was shortened by 0 bases and J by 4 bases, with 12 bases between the two germline ends. CDR3 nucleotide sequence: TGTGCCTGGAGTGTAAGGCCAGGGAGAGAGACCCAGTACTTC. The encoded protein is CAWSVRPGRETQYF. The full variable domain, its missing parts supplied by reference TRBV30 and TRBJ2-5, is SQTIHQWPATLVQPVGSPLSLECTVEGTSNPNLYWYRQAAGRGLQLLFYSVGIGQISSEVPQNLSASRPQDRQFILSSKKLLLSDSGFYLCAWSVRPGRETQYFGPGTRLLVL.

This sequence joins TRBV4-1 and TRBJ2-7; D not resolved. The CDR3 has 14 residues. V lost 1 base, J lost 1 base, and 8 bases lay in between. Germline CDR1 is MGHRA and CDR2 is YSYEKL. CDR3 in DNA: TGCGCCAGCAGCCAAGGATTCAGTTCCTACGAGCAGTACTTC. Protein product: CASSQGFSSYEQYF.

This clonotype has only one observation. The chain carries TRBV4-1 and TRBJ2-1; tentatively, D is TRBD2 (6 bases). The length of the CDR3 is 16 residues. V was pared by 4 bases and J by 0 bases, with 13 bases between. Germline V gene lookup returns CDR1 MGHRA and CDR2 YSYEKL. CDR3 DNA: TGCGCCAGCAGCCTCCGCGGGGCGAGCTCCTACAATGAGCAGTTCTTC. Translating it yields CASSLRGASSYNEQFF.

The genes are TRBV20-1 and TRBJ2-5; 13 nucleotides agree with TRBD2. V trimming: 8 bases; J trimming: 1 base; junction bases outside the gene matches: 4. The CDR3 is made up of 14 amino acids. Germline CDR1 and CDR2: DFQATT and SNEGSKA (reference sequence). The CDR3 loop is CSPGLAGFQETQYF. The CDR3 DNA follows: TGCAGTCCGGGACTAGCGGGATTCCAAGAGACCCAGTACTTC.

In this sample, this clonotype turned up a few times. The chain has TRBV27 and TRBJ2-2, with D unclear. Germline V gene lookup returns CDR1 MNHEY and CDR2 SMNVEV (reference sequence). CDR3 length: 18 amino acids. V was trimmed by 2 bases and J by 0 bases, leaving 16 bases between them. CDR3 nucleotide sequence: TGTGCCAGCAGTTTACCAGGAATTGGGAACCCGAACACCGGGGAGCTGTTTTTT. This gives the protein CASSLPGIGNPNTGELFF.

In nucleotides, the CDR3 is TGTGCCAGCAGTTCCTCGTTCCGTGAGCAGTTCTTC. Protein product: CASSSSFREQFF. The V and J genes are TRBV6-5 and TRBJ2-1; D unresolved. The germline gives CDR1 MNHEY, CDR2 SVGAGI. The CDR3 spans 12 residues. Trimming left V 4 bases short and J 9 bases short, with 10 bases between.

This clonotype occurred a few times. CDR3 bases: TGTGCCAGCAGCGTGGGGAGGGATACGCAGTATTTT. Encoded protein: CASSVGRDTQYF. V and J are TRBV9 and TRBJ2-3; a weak D match, TRBD2 (6 bases). The CDR3 totals 12 residues. The germline CDR1 and CDR2 sequences are SGDLS and YYNGEE. V was clipped by 2 bases and J by 6 bases, with 7 bases between them.

CDR3 sequence (DNA): TGTGCCAGCAGACACGATTCCGGGACAGGAACCGAAGCTTTCTTT. It specifies CASRHDSGTGTEAFF. V usage is TRBV6-2 or TRBV6-3 and J usage is TRBJ1-1, with TRBD1 matching over 8 bases. The CDR3 totals 15 residues. With V trimmed by 6 bases and J by 8 bases, 14 bases remained unmatched. CDR1 and CDR2 (germline): MNHEY, SVGEGT.

This chain connects TRBV5-5 to TRBJ2-1; the D gene is possibly TRBD1 (5 bases). CDR1 is SGHKS, CDR2 YYEKEE, per germline (reference sequence). The CDR3 is 15 residues long. V was cut by 3 bases and J by 5 bases, with 15 bases left in between. The chain's CDR3 is CASSYRLPGHNEQFF. The CDR3 DNA is TGTGCCAGCAGCTATCGACTCCCAGGGCACAATGAGCAGTTCTTC.

In this sample, this clonotype turned up a few times. V is TRBV29-1 and J is TRBJ2-2, with unresolved D. The CDR3 loop spans 14 amino acids. The germline V gene has CDR1 SQVTM and CDR2 ANQGSEA. With 7 bases removed from V and 1 base from J, the gap between germline ends came to 13 bases. CDR3 in amino acids: CSADGKGNTGELFF. In DNA, the CDR3 is TGCAGCGCGGACGGAAAGGGGAACACCGGGGAGCTGTTTTTT.

The chain recombines TRBV19 with TRBJ1-5; TRBD1 might be the D (5 bases). The CDR3 consists of 14 residues. V lost 5 bases, J lost 4 bases, and 12 bases lay in between. Per the germline V gene, CDR1 is LNHDA and CDR2 is SQIVND (reference sequence). As DNA, the CDR3 is TGTGCCAGTAGTGGGACGGTGGGTAATCAGCCCCAGCATTTT. Protein: CASSGTVGNQPQHF.

The V and J genes are TRBV27 and TRBJ2-7; 11 bases match TRBD2. This CDR3 spans 16 amino acids. Germline assignment: CDR1 MNHEY and CDR2 SMNVEV (reference sequence). V shed 5 bases and J 3 bases; nucleotides not matched to a gene: 9. CDR3 sequence reads: CASSPNSGRAIYEQYF. CDR3 nucleotide sequence: TGTGCCAGCAGTCCAAATAGCGGGAGGGCCATCTACGAGCAGTACTTC.

The rearrangement uses TRBV5-1 and TRBJ2-3; 9 nucleotides agree with TRBD1. CDR1 and CDR2 (germline): SGHRS, YFSETQ. The CDR3 spans 20 residues. V lost 4 bases and J lost 2; bases outside the gene matches: 20. CDR3 region: CASSRRRQGDGGANTDTQYF. The CDR3 bases are TGCGCCAGCAGCAGAAGACGACAGGGGGACGGAGGAGCAAACACAGATACGCAGTATTTT.

The chain combines TRBV10-2 with TRBJ2-5; D gene uncertain. CDR1 is WSHSY and CDR2 is SAAADI in the germline V gene. Trimming left V 1 base short and J 4 bases short, with 10 bases between. This CDR3 region has 14 residues. CDR3 DNA sequence: TGCGCCAGCAGTGAGTTTAGGCTCGGAGAGACCCAGTACTTC. Protein sequence: CASSEFRLGETQYF.

This clonotype was seen a few times. The chain uses TRBV12-3 or TRBV12-4 and TRBJ2-3; 7 bases fit TRBD2. The CDR3 spans 17 residues. Germline trimming cut 3 bases from V and 4 bases from J; bases unmatched to any gene: 13. CDR3 DNA: TGTGCCAGCAGTTTGGGACCAGCGGGGATTAGTGCAGATACGCAGTATTTT. Translated, it gives CASSLGPAGISADTQYF.

This clonotype was observed a handful of times. V is TRBV15 and J is TRBJ2-7; TRBD1 matches at 9 bases. The ends lost 4 bases at V and 4 bases at J; junction bases unmatched: 5. CDR3 length equals 14 residues. The germline gives CDR1 LNHNV, CDR2 YYDKDF (reference sequence). As DNA, the CDR3 is TGTGCCACCAGCACTGACAGGGGGACGTACGAGCAGTACTTC. Translating it yields CATSTDRGTYEQYF.

This clonotype was detected only a few times. J is TRBJ2-1 and V is TRBV11-2; 8 nucleotides align to TRBD2. The trim removed 4 bases at V and 6 bases at J, leaving 20 bases unmatched. This CDR3 has 19 residues. Germline V gives CDR1 SGHAT, CDR2 FQNNGV. The CDR3 region has the DNA TGTGCCAGCAGCTCCTGGACTAGCCCAAGAAAAGATGTTACCAATGAGCAGTTCTTC. Its protein is CASSSWTSPRKDVTNEQFF.

This sequence joins TRBV28 and TRBJ1-2, with a possible D match to TRBD1 (6 bases). V was clipped by 2 bases and J by 3 bases, with 10 bases between them. The CDR3 contains 14 residues. Germline CDR1 is MDHEN and CDR2 is SYDVKM. CDR3: CASSLTGSDYGYTF. The DNA for the CDR3 is TGTGCCAGCAGTTTAACAGGGTCGGACTATGGCTACACCTTC.